Listed below are T cell receptor beta chains from one sample, sequenced in a study of blood T cell repertoires in COVID-19. Produced via immunoSEQ multiplex PCR; TCRdb's table is partial and in-frame only. The data contain over 100,000 clones, about 89% of them seen just once; the ten biggest clones take up approximately 4.5%. The sample consisted of peripheral blood. The receptor set was obtained from a man in his sixties with COVID-19, enrolled during active disease. Both conserved end residues are part of each CDR3. D genes are given only for firm matches. Only some rows state a clone size, as once, few, many or a class for expanded clones.

J | D | V | size | CDR3 | DNA
TRBJ2-1 | TRBD2 | TRBV30 | . | CARARGTYNEQFF | TGTGCCCGGGCGCGGGGGACCTACAATGAGCAGTTCTTC
TRBJ1-4 | TRBD1 | TRBV6-5 | few | CATGTGEKLFF | TGTGCCACCGGGACAGGTGAAAAACTGTTTTTT
TRBJ1-1 | TRBD1 | TRBV7-9 | . | CASSPQGWGNTEAFF | TGTGCCAGCAGCCCACAGGGGTGGGGAAACACTGAAGCTTTCTTT
TRBJ2-5 | TRBD2 | TRBV27 | . | CASSWVAGGRETQYF | TGTGCCAGCAGTTGGGTAGCGGGGGGCCGGGAGACCCAGTACTTC
TRBJ1-1 | TRBD1 | TRBV6-6 | . | CASSLQGEYTEAFF | TGTGCCAGCAGTCTACAGGGGGAGTACACTGAAGCTTTCTTT
TRBJ1-4 | . | TRBV5-1 | . | CASSLSGFSTNEKLFF | TGCGCCAGCAGCTTAAGTGGCTTTTCAACTAATGAAAAACTGTTTTTT
TRBJ1-1 | TRBD1 | TRBV5-1 | . | CASSLPTGAGTEAFF | TGCGCCAGCAGCCTACCGACAGGGGCGGGCACTGAAGCTTTCTTT
TRBJ2-5 | . | TRBV7-7 | . | CASSRIRAETQYF | TGTGCTAGCAGCCGCATCAGGGCAGAGACCCAGTACTTC
TRBJ1-2 | TRBD1 | TRBV5-4 | . | CASSLTGAQGGYTF | TGTGCCAGCAGCTTGACAGGGGCCCAGGGTGGCTACACCTTC
TRBJ2-7 | . | TRBV7-2 | few | CASSFRQYSYEQYF | TGTGCCAGCAGTTTTCGACAGTACTCCTACGAGCAGTACTTC
TRBJ2-5 | . | TRBV18 | . | CASSPNTGETQYF | TGTGCCAGCTCACCGAATACAGGGGAGACCCAGTACTTC
TRBJ1-2 | TRBD1 | TRBV4-1 | . | CASSQEGTGGDVYGYTF | TGCGCCAGCAGCCAAGAAGGGACAGGGGGAGACGTCTATGGCTACACCTTC
TRBJ1-2 | TRBD1 | TRBV9 | . | CASSPSGGRDNYGYTF | TGTGCCAGCAGCCCTTCAGGGGGGCGGGATAACTATGGCTACACCTTC
TRBJ2-3 | TRBD2 | TRBV7-7 | . | CASSLGAGGPETQYF | TGTGCTAGCAGCTTAGGGGCGGGGGGCCCCGAGACGCAGTATTTT
TRBJ1-1 | TRBD1 | TRBV7-8 | . | CASSARDRGMNTEAFF | TGTGCCAGCAGCGCTAGGGACAGGGGGATGAACACTGAAGCTTTCTTT
TRBJ2-6 | TRBD1 | TRBV27 | . | CASSLVNPGQSSGANVLTF | TGTGCCAGCAGTTTAGTCAATCCGGGACAGTCCTCTGGGGCCAACGTCCTGACTTTC
TRBJ1-1 | TRBD1 | TRBV6-5 | . | CASNNRGDTEAFF | TGTGCCAGCAACAACAGGGGGGACACTGAAGCTTTCTTT
TRBJ1-4 | TRBD1 | TRBV5-1 | . | CASSLPGRGEKLFF | TGCGCCAGCAGCTTGCCCGGCAGGGGGGAAAAACTGTTTTTT
TRBJ1-2 | . | TRBV10-3 | . | CAISVQTNYGYTF | TGTGCCATCAGTGTACAGACTAACTATGGCTACACCTTC
TRBJ2-2 | . | TRBV5-1 | . | CASSLGGSGNTGELFF | TGCGCCAGCAGCTTGGGAGGGAGCGGGAACACCGGGGAGCTGTTTTTT
TRBJ2-7 | TRBD1 | TRBV19 | . | CASSTPPGTGGTHEQYF | TGTGCCAGTAGTACCCCTCCGGGGACAGGGGGAACCCACGAGCAGTACTTC
TRBJ2-1 | TRBD1 | TRBV7-9 | once | CASSRTGGEQFF | TGTGCCAGCAGCCGGACAGGGGGTGAGCAGTTCTTC
TRBJ2-7 | TRBD1 | TRBV3-1/TRBV3-2 | . | CASSLTGVEQYF | TGTGCCAGCAGCCTGACAGGGGTCGAGCAGTACTTC
TRBJ2-7 | TRBD1 | TRBV19 | . | CATRDRSSYEQYF | TGTGCCACCCGGGACAGGTCGTCCTACGAGCAGTACTTC
TRBJ1-2 | . | TRBV6-6 | . | CASSYTGFYGYTF | TGTGCCAGCAGTTACACAGGGTTCTATGGCTACACCTTC
TRBJ1-2 | TRBD1 | TRBV19 | . | CASRNPWDRETKGYTF | TGTGCCAGTAGAAACCCATGGGACAGGGAAACGAAGGGCTACACCTTC
TRBJ1-6 | . | TRBV7-2 | . | CASSVKGYGSPLHF | TGTGCCAGCAGCGTGAAGGGGTACGGTTCACCCCTCCACTTT
TRBJ1-5 | . | TRBV19 | . | CASSPPVGGLGQPQHF | TGTGCCAGTAGTCCACCAGTGGGGGGGCTAGGGCAGCCCCAGCATTTT
TRBJ1-5 | . | TRBV11-1 | . | CASSPRGNNQPQHF | TGTGCCAGCAGCCCGAGGGGGAACAATCAGCCCCAGCATTTT
TRBJ1-6 | . | TRBV21-1 | . | CASSRDRGAPLHF | TGTGCCAGCAGCAGGGACAGGGGTGCACCCCTCCACTTT
TRBJ1-1 | . | TRBV28 | . | CASTYPGVNTEAFF | TGTGCCAGCACTTACCCCGGAGTGAACACTGAAGCTTTCTTT
TRBJ1-3 | . | TRBV14 | . | CASSQDLVGNTIYF | TGTGCCAGCAGCCAAGACCTCGTGGGAAACACCATATATTTT
TRBJ2-2 | . | TRBV24-1 | many | CATEESNTGELFF | TGTGCCACCGAGGAATCTAACACCGGGGAGCTGTTTTTT
TRBJ2-7 | . | TRBV19 | once | CASSIMFSRRAKEYEQYF | TGTGCCAGTAGTATAATGTTTAGCCGGAGAGCAAAGGAGTACGAGCAGTACTTC
TRBJ2-7 | TRBD2 | TRBV7-9 | . | CASSLAGGYEQYF | TGTGCCAGCAGCCTAGCGGGGGGGTACGAGCAGTACTTC
TRBJ1-3 | . | TRBV9 | . | CASSLSPDSISGNTIYF | TGTGCCAGCAGCCTTAGCCCCGACAGCATCTCTGGAAACACCATATATTTT
TRBJ2-5 | TRBD1 | TRBV5-6 | . | CASSFTTGRETQYF | TGTGCCAGCAGCTTTACGACAGGGCGGGAGACCCAGTACTTC
TRBJ2-3 | TRBD2 | TRBV19 | . | CASKASGGFTDTQYF | TGTGCCAGTAAGGCTAGCGGGGGGTTCACAGATACGCAGTATTTT
TRBJ1-2 | TRBD1 | TRBV5-5 | . | CASSSTGQGSVYGYTF | TGTGCCAGCAGCTCTACGGGACAGGGGAGTGTCTATGGCTACACCTTC
TRBJ1-5 | . | TRBV19 | once | CASKDSSNQPQHF | TGTGCCAGCAAGGACAGTAGCAATCAGCCCCAGCATTTT
TRBJ2-3 | TRBD1 | TRBV5-4 | . | CASRPDRGKTDTQYF | TGTGCCAGCAGACCTGACAGGGGAAAGACAGATACGCAGTATTTT
TRBJ2-1 | TRBD1 | TRBV25-1 | . | CASSDLPGQFNSYNEQFF | TGTGCCAGCAGTGACCTGCCGGGACAGTTCAACTCCTACAATGAGCAGTTCTTC
TRBJ2-1 | TRBD2 | TRBV9 | once | CASSGSGGGPGNEQFF | TGTGCCAGCAGCGGTAGCGGGGGAGGTCCGGGGAATGAGCAGTTCTTC
TRBJ2-2 | TRBD1 | TRBV7-2 | . | CASSIQGTTNTGELFF | TGTGCCAGCAGTATACAGGGGACCACGAACACCGGGGAGCTGTTTTTT
TRBJ2-1 | TRBD2 | TRBV23-1 | . | CARGLAASGSYNEQFF | TGCGCCAGGGGACTAGCCGCGTCCGGCTCCTACAATGAGCAGTTCTTC
TRBJ1-5 | TRBD1 | TRBV18 | . | CASSPRETGVGQPQHF | TGTGCCAGCTCACCACGAGAGACAGGGGTAGGGCAGCCCCAGCATTTT